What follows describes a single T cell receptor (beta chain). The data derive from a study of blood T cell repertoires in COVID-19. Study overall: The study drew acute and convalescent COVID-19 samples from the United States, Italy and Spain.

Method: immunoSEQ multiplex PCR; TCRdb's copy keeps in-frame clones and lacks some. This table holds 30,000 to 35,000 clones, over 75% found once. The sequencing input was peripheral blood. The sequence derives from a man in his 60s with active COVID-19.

CDR3 region: CASSQGKRVGKNGYTF. CDR3 bases: TGTGCCAGCAGCCAGGGAAAGAGAGTAGGCAAAAATGGCTACACCTTC. V usage is TRBV11-3 and J usage is TRBJ1-2, with D tentatively TRBD1 (5 bases). Germline V CDR1 and CDR2: SGHNT, YENEEA. V gave up 5 bases and J gave up 6 bases, with 22 bases separating them. The CDR3 consists of 16 residues.